This TCR beta chain stems from a study of shared clonotypes between healthy human individuals. Study information: The people who gave samples were two women and a few men aged 18 to 49. Whole-study findings and limits: The small donor group covered limited genetic and exposure diversity.

With V trimmed by 5 bases and J by 4 bases, 6 bases remained unmatched. In germline, CDR1 is SQVTM, CDR2 ANQGSEA. CDR3 length: 14 residues. This clone was seen only a few times. Its antigen is unknown. 300 ng DNA, tens of thousands of T cell genomes, went into unsorted PBMC replicate PCRs. TCRdb keeps only in-frame clones here, not all; method: immunoSEQ multiplex PCR. The sample holds about half a million clones; more than 75% are singletons and the top ten take around 12%. This TCR came from a woman aged 40 to 49 in good health. Some clones in this sample may be carry-over from other donors' samples. The V and J genes are TRBV29-1 and TRBJ2-1; 9 positions match TRBD2. Specimen: PBMCs. CDR3 in amino acids: CSVRGTSRYNEQFF. DNA of the CDR3: TGCAGCGTTCGTGGGACTAGCCGTTACAATGAGCAGTTCTTC.